This TCR beta chain was obtained from a study of a mutant IDH1 vaccine in newly diagnosed glioma. Study information: Patients had received radiotherapy, temozolomide, or both previously, most receiving both.

Stated time point: week 5, during vaccination. Vaccination comprised doses that each held 300 ug of mutant IDH1 20-mer peptide, plus topical imiquimod. A note on this clone: Its specificity is unknown.

TCRdb's copy holds only in-frame clones and misses some; the assay was immunoSEQ multiplex PCR. This table has about 83,000 clones, 90% to 95% appearing once. This TCR derives from a woman aged 50 to 65 with glioma. Sequencing was performed on PBMCs, taken from a glioma patient whose treatment included an IDH1 peptide vaccine.

The CDR3 DNA follows: TGTGCCATCAGTGTTGCTAGCGGGAACTACAATGAGCAGTTCTTC. Protein: CAISVASGNYNEQFF. The chain is built from TRBV10-3 and TRBJ2-1; 9 bases are a match to TRBD2. The germline V gene encodes CDR1 ENHRY and CDR2 SYGVKD. V shed 4 bases and J 3 bases; nucleotides not matched to a gene: 4. CDR3 length: 15 residues.